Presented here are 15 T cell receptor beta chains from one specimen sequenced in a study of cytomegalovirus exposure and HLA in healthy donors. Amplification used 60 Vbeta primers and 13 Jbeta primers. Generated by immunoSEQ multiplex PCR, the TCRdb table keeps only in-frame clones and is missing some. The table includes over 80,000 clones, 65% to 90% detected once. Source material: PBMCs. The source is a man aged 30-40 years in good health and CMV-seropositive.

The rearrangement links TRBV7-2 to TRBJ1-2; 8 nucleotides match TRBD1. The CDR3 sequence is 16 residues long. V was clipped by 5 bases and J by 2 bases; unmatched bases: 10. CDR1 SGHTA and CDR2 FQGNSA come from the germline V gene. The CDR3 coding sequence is TGTGCCAGCAGCGCCCGTTCCGGACAGGGCAACTATGGCTACACCTTC. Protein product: CASSARSGQGNYGYTF. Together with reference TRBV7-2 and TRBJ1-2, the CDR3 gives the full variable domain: GAGVSQSPSNKVTEKGKDVELRCDPISGHTALYWYRQSLGQGLEFLIYFQGNSAPDKSGLPSDRFSAERTGGSVSTLTIQRTQQEDSAVYLCASSARSGQGNYGYTFGSGTRLTVV.

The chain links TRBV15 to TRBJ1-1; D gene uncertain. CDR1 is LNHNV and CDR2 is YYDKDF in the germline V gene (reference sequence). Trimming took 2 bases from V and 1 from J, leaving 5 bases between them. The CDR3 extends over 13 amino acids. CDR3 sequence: CATSRQRNTEAFF. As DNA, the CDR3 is TGTGCCACCAGCAGACAGCGGAACACTGAAGCTTTCTTT.

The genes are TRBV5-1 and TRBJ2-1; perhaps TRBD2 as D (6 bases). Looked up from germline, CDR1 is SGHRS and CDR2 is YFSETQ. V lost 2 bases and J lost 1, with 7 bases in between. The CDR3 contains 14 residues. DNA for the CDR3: TGCGCCAGCAGCTTTCGGGGGTCCTACAATGAGCAGTTCTTC. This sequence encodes CASSFRGSYNEQFF.

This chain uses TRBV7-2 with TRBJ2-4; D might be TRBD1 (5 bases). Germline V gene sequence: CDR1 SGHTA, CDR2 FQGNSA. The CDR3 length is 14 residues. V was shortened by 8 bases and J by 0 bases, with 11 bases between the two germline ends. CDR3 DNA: TGTGCCAGCGGACATTCTCTAGCCAAAAACATTCAGTACTTC. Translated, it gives CASGHSLAKNIQYF.

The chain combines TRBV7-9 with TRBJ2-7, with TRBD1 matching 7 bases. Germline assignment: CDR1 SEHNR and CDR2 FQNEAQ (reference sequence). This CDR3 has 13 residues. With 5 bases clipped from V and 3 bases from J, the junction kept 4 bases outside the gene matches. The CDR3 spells CASSRDRFYEQYF. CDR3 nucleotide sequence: TGTGCCAGCAGCAGGGACAGATTCTACGAGCAGTACTTC.

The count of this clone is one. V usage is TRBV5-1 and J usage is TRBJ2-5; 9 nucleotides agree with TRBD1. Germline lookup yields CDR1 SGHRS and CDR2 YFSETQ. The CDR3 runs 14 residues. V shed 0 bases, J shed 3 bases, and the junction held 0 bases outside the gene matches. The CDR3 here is CASSLGDREETQYF. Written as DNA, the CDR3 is TGCGCCAGCAGCTTGGGGGACAGGGAAGAGACCCAGTACTTC.

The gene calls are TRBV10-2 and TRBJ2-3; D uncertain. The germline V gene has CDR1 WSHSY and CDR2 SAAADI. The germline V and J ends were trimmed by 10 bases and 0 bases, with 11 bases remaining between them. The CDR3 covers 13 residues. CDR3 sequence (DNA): TGCGCCACGTCGGCGGTGAGCACAGATACGCAGTATTTT. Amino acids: CATSAVSTDTQYF.

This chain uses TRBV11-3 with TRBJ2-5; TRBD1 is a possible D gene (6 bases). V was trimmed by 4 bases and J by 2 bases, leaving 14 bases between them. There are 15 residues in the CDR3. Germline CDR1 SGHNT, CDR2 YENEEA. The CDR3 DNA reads TGTGCCAGCAGCTCAAGAACCGACAGGCAAGAGACCCAGTACTTC. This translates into CASSSRTDRQETQYF. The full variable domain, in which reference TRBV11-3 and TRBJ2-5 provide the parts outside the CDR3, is EAGVVQSPRYKIIEKKQPVAFWCNPISGHNTLYWYLQNLGQGPELLIRYENEEAVDDSQLPKDRFSAERLKGVDSTLKIQPAELGDSAVYLCASSSRTDRQETQYFGPGTRLLVL.

CDR3 in DNA: TGTGCCAGCAGTGAAGCCGGACAGCGCACAGATACGCAGTATTTT. Its protein product is CASSEAGQRTDTQYF. The chain uses TRBV2 and TRBJ2-3; D is perhaps TRBD1 (6 bases). The V and J ends lost 0 bases and 1 base respectively, with 8 bases between them. CDR1 is SNHLY, CDR2 FYNNEI, per germline. CDR3 length equals 15 residues.

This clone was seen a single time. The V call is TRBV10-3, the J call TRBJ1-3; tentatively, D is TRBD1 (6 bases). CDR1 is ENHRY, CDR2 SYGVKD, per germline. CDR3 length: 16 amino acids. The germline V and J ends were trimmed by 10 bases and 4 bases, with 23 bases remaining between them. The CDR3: CASNTGTTTFGNTIYF. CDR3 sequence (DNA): TGTGCCAGCAATACCGGGACAACAACCTTCGGAAACACCATATATTTT.

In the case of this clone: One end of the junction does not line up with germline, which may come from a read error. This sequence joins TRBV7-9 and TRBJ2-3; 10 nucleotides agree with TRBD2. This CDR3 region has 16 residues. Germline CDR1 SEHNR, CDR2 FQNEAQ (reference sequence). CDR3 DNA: TGTTCCAGCAGCTGGGAGCTAGCGGGAGGCACAGATACGCAGTATTTT. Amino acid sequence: CSSSWELAGGTDTQYF. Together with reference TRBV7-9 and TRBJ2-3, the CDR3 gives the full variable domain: DTGVSQNPRHKITKRGQNVTFRCDPISEHNRLYWYRQTLGQGPEFLTYFQNEAQLEKSRLLSDRFSAERPKGSFSTLEIQRTEQGDSAMYLCSSSWELAGGTDTQYFGPGTRLTVL.

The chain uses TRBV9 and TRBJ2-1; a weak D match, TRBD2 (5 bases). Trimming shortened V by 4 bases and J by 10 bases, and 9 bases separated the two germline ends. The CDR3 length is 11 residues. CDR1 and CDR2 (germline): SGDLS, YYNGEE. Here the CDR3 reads CASSRSGEQFF. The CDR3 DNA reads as TGTGCCAGCAGCCGCTCGGGGGAGCAGTTCTTC. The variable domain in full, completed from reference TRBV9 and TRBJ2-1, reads DSGVTQTPKHLITATGQRVTLRCSPRSGDLSVYWYQQSLDQGLQFLIQYYNGEERAKGNILERFSAQQFPDLHSELNLSSLELGDSALYFCASSRSGEQFFGPGTRLTVL.

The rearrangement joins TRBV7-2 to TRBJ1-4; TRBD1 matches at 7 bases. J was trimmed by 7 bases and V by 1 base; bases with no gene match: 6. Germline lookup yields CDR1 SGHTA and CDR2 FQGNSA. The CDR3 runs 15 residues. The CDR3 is CASSLEKGAGEKLFF. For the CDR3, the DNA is TGTGCCAGCAGCTTAGAAAAGGGGGCGGGTGAAAAACTGTTTTTT.

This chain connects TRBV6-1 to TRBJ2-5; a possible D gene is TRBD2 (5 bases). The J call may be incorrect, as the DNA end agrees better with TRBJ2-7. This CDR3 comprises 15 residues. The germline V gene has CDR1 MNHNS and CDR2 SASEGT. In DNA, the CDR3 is TGTGCCAGCAGAGAAACGGGGTACCCCGTCTACGAGCAGTACTTC. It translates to CASRETGYPVYEQYF.

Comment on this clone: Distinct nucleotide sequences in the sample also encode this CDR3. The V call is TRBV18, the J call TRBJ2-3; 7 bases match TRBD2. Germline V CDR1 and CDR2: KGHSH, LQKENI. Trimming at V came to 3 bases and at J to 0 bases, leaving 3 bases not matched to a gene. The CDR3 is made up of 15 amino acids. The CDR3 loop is CASSPLAGSTDTQYF. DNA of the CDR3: TGTGCCAGCTCACCCTTAGCGGGTAGCACAGATACGCAGTATTTT.